This T cell receptor (beta chain) was recorded in a study of T-cell reconstitution after alpha-beta-depleted transplantation in children. During its preparation, the TCRbeta library received unique molecular identifiers. TCRdb processed the PCR reads anew with MiXCR; each CDR3 protein has one entry. The table has about 610,000 distinct CDR3 sequences, about 11% seen once; the top ten hold roughly 3.9%. With 5 bases clipped from V and 3 bases from J, the junction kept 5 bases outside the gene matches. The CDR3 contains 15 residues. The germline gives CDR1 DFQATT, CDR2 SNEGSKA (reference sequence). This clonotype was seen many times.

The TCR sequence derives from a human donor who donated a stem cell graft to a child with acute myeloid leukemia. Here the sequenced sample was PBMCs from the stem cell graft donor, taken from the stem cell graft. The rearrangement uses TRBV20-1 and TRBJ2-1; 12 positions match TRBD2. CDR3 amino acids: CSAATSGGFYNEQFF. CDR3 coding DNA: TGCAGTGCTGCGACTAGCGGGGGATTCTACAATGAGCAGTTCTTC.